This T cell receptor (beta chain) was recorded in a study of STAT5B mutations in CD4+ large granular lymphocyte leukemia. Study-wide results and caveats: Top patient clones used TRBV06 genes more often: 8/27 versus 2/35 in controls. Patient CD4-sorted repertoires looked more clonal than healthy CD4+ repertoires, even without putative leukemic clones.

Worth noting for this clone: Its antigen is undetermined.

In the source study's methods: Lowest detectable productive clonotype frequency was 2.59 x 10-5. The assay was immunoSEQ multiplex PCR, and TCRdb's table has in-frame clones only and misses some. V, J and clone size reflect that table, while D and trimming were determined from the DNA. The sample lists roughly 41,000 clones, 75% to 85% occurring once. The CDR3 is 16 amino acids. J lost 5 bases, V lost 6 bases, and 9 bases had no gene match. The germline V gene encodes CDR1 SNHLY and CDR2 FYNNEI. This receptor was taken from a human donor in good health. The chain is built from TRBV2 and TRBJ2-5, with TRBD2 identical over 13 bases. Material for sequencing was CD4+ T cells from blood buffy coats. CDR3 in DNA: TGTGCCAGCAGAACCACTAGCGGGGGGGCCGGGGAGACCCAGTACTTC. Translated, it gives CASRTTSGGAGETQYF.